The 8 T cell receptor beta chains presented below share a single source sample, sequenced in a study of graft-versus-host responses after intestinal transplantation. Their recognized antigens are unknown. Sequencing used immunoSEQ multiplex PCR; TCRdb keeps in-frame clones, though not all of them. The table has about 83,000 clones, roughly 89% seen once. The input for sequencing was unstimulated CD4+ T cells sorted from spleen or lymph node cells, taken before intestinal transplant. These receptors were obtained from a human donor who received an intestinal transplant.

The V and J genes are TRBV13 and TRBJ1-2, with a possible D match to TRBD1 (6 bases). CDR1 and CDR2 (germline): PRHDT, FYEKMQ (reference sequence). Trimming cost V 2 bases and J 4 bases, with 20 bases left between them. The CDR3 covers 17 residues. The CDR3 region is CASSLWGPGQRGYGYTF. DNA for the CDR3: TGTGCCAGCAGCTTATGGGGTCCGGGACAAAGGGGCTATGGCTACACCTTC.

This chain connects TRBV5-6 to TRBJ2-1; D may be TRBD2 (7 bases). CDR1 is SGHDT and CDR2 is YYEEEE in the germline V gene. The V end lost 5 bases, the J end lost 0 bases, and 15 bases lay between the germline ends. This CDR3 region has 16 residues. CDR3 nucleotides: TGTGCCAGCAGAGGCGGAGGGGGGGGCTCCTACAATGAGCAGTTCTTC. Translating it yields CASRGGGGGSYNEQFF.

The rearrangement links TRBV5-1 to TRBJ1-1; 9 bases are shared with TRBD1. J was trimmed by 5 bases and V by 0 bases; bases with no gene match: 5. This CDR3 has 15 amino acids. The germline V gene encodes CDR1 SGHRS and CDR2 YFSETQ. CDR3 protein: CASSLVDRGGTEAFF. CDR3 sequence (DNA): TGCGCCAGCAGCTTGGTGGACAGGGGAGGGACTGAAGCTTTCTTT.

The CDR3 here is CASSRTGEGGYTF. CDR3 DNA sequence: TGTGCCAGCAGTAGGACAGGGGAGGGTGGCTACACCTTC. The chain links TRBV6-1 to TRBJ1-2, with 9 bases fitting TRBD1. Losses at the gene ends were 5 bases for V and 7 bases for J; bases not matched to a gene: 5. The germline gives CDR1 MNHNS, CDR2 SASEGT. The CDR3 runs to 13 residues.

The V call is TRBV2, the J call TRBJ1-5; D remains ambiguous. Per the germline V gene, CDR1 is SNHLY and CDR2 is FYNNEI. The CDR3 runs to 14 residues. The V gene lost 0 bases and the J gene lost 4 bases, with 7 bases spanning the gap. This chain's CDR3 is CASSEAGRNQPQHF. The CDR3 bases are TGTGCCAGCAGTGAAGCGGGGAGAAATCAGCCCCAGCATTTT.

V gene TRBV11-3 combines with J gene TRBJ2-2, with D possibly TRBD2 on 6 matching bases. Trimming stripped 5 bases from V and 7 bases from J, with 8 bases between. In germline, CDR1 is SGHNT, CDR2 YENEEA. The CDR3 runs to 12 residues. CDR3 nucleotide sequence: TGTGCCAGCAGCCAGGGAGGCGGGGAGCTGTTTTTT. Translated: CASSQGGGELFF.

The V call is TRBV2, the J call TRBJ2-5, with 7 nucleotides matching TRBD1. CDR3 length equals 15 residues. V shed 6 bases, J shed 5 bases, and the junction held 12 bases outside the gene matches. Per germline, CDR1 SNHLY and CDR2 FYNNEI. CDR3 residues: CASSKTEQGYETQYF. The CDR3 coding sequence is TGTGCCAGCAGCAAGACGGAACAGGGGTATGAGACCCAGTACTTC.

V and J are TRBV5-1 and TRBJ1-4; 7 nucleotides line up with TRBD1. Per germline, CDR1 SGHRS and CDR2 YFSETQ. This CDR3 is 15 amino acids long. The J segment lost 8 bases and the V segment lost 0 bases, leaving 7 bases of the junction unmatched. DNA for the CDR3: TGCGCCAGCAGCTTGGAGGCAGGGGGTAGGGAAAAACTGTTTTTT. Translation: CASSLEAGGREKLFF.